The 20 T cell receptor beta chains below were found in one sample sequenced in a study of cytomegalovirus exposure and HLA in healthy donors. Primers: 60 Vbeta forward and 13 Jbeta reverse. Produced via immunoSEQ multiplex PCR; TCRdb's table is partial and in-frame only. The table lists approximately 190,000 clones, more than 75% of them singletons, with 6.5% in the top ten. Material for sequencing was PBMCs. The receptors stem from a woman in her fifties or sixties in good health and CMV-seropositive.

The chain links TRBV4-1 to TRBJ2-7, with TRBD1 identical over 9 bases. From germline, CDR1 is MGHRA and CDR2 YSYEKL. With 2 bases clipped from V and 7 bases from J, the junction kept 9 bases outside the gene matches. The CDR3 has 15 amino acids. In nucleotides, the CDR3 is TGCGCCAGCAGCCAAACGGGACAGGGACGTAGTGAGCAGTACTTC. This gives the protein CASSQTGQGRSEQYF.

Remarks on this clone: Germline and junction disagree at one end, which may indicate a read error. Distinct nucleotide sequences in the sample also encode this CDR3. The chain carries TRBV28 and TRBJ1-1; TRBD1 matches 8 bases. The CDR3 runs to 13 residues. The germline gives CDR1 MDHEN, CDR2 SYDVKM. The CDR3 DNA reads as TGTGCCAGCTCAGGGGGCGTGAACACTGAGGCTTTCTTT. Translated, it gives CASSGGVNTEAFF.

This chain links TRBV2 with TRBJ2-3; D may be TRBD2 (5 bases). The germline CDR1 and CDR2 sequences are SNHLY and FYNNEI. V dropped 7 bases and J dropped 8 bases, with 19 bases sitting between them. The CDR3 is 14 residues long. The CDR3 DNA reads TGTGCCAGCACAGTGGGTAGCGACATGGGTACGCAGTATTTT. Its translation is CASTVGSDMGTQYF. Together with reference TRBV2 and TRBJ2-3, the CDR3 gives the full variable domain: EPEVTQTPSHQVTQMGQEVILRCVPISNHLYFYWYRQILGQKVEFLVSFYNNEISEKSEIFDDQFSVERPDGSNFTLKIRSTKLEDSAMYFCASTVGSDMGTQYFGPGTRLTVL.

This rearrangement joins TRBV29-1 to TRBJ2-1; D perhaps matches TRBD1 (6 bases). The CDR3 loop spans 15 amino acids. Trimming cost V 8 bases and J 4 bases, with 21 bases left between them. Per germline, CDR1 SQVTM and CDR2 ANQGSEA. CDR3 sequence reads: CSLNPPGDFYNEQFF. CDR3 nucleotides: TGCAGCCTAAACCCCCCAGGGGATTTTTACAATGAGCAGTTCTTC.

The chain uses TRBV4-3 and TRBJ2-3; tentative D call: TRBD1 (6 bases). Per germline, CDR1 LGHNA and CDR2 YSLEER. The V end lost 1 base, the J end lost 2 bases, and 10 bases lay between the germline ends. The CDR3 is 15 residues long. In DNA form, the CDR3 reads TGCGCCAGCAGCCAAGGCCCGGGACACACAGATACGCAGTATTTT. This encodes CASSQGPGHTDTQYF.

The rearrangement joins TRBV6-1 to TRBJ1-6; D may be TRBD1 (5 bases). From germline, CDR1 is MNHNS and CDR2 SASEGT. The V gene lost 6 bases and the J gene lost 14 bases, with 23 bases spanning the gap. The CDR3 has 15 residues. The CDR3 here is CASRRPGTAAGALHF. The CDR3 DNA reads TGTGCCAGCAGACGTCCCGGGACCGCGGCGGGGGCCCTCCACTTT.

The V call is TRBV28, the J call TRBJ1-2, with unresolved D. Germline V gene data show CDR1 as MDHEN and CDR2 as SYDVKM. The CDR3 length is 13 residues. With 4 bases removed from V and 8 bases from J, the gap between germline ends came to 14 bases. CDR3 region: CASSSTNSLGYTF. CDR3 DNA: TGTGCCAGCAGTTCCACGAATAGCCTAGGCTACACCTTC.

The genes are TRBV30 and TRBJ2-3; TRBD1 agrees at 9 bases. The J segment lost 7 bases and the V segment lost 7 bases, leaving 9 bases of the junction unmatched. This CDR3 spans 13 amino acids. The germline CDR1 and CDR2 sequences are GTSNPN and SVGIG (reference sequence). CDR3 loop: CASDRGILYTQYF. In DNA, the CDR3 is TGTGCCTCGGACAGGGGAATATTGTATACGCAGTATTTT.

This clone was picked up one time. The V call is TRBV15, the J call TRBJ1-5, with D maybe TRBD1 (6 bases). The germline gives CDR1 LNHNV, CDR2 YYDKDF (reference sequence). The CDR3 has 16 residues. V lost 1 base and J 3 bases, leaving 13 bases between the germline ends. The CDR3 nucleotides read TGTGCCACCAGCAGAGCGGACCGGGACAACAATCAGCCCCAGCATTTT. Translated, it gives CATSRADRDNNQPQHF.

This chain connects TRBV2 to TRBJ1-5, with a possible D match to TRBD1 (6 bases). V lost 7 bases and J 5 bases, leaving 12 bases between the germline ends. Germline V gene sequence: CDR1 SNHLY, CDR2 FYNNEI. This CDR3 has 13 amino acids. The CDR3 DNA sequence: TGTGCCAGCATGGACAGAGGAGATCAGCCCCAGCATTTT. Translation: CASMDRGDQPQHF. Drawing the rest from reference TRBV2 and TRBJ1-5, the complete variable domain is EPEVTQTPSHQVTQMGQEVILRCVPISNHLYFYWYRQILGQKVEFLVSFYNNEISEKSEIFDDQFSVERPDGSNFTLKIRSTKLEDSAMYFCASMDRGDQPQHFGDGTRLSIL.

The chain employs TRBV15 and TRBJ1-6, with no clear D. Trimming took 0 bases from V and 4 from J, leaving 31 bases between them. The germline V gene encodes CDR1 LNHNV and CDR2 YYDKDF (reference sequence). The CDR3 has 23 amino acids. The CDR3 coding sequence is TGTGCCACCAGCAGAGATCCCGGCTTCTTTCGGCCAGGCTCAAATCGTTATAATTCACCCCTCCACTTT. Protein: CATSRDPGFFRPGSNRYNSPLHF.

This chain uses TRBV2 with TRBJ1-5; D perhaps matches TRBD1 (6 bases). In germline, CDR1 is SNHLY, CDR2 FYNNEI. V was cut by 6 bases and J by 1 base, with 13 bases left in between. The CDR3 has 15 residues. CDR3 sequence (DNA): TGTGCCAGCAGGAGACAGGAAAGCAGCAATCAGCCCCAGCATTTT. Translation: CASRRQESSNQPQHF.

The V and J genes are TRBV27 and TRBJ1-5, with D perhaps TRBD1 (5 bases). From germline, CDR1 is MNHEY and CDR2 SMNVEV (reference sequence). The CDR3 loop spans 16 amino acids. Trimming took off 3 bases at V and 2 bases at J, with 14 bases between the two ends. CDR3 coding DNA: TGTGCCAGCAGTTTGTTGGGGCCTGGGGGCAATCAGCCCCAGCATTTT. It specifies CASSLLGPGGNQPQHF.

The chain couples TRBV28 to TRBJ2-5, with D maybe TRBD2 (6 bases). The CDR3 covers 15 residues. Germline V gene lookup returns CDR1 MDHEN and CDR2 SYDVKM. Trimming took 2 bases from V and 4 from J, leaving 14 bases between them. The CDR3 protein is CASSLGPGDGETQYF. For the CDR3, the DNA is TGTGCCAGCAGTTTAGGGCCGGGGGACGGAGAGACCCAGTACTTC.

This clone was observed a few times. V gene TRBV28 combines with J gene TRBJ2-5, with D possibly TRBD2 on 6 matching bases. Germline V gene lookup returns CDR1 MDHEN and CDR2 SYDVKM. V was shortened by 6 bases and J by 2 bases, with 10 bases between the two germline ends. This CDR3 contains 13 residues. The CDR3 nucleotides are TGTGCCAGCAGGGCGGGGTTACAAGAGACCCAGTACTTC. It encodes CASRAGLQETQYF.

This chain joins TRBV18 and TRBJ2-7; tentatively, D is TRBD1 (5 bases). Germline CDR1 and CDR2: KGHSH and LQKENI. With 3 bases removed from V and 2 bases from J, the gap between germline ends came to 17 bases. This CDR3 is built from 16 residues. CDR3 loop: CASSPRSGSNAYEQYF. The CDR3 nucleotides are TGTGCCAGCTCACCGAGATCAGGGTCAAACGCCTACGAGCAGTACTTC.

CDR3 region: CASSIQGAGNEKLFF. CDR3 sequence (DNA): TGTGCCAGTAGTATTCAAGGGGCTGGTAATGAAAAACTGTTTTTT. J is TRBJ1-4 and V is TRBV19; TRBD1 is a possible D gene (5 bases). The V gene lost 3 bases and the J gene lost 4 bases, with 12 bases spanning the gap. Per the germline V gene, CDR1 is LNHDA and CDR2 is SQIVND (reference sequence). This CDR3 has 15 residues.

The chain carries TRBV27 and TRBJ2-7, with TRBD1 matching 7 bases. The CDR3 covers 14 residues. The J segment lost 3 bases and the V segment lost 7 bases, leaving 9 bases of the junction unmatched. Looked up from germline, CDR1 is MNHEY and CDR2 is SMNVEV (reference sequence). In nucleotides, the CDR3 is TGTGCCAGCAACCCCACCCGGGACAGCTACGAGCAGTACTTC. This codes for CASNPTRDSYEQYF.

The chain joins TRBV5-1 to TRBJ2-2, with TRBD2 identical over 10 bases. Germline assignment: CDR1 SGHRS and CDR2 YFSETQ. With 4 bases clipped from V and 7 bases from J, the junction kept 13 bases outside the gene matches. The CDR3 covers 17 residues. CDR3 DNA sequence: TGCGCCAGCAGCCGCGCTTTGAGCGGGGGGGCCCACGGGGAGCTGTTTTTT. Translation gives CASSRALSGGAHGELFF.

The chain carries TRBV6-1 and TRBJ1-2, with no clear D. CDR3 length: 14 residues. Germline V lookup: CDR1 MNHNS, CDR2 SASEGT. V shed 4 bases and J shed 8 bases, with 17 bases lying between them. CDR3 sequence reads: CASSGAAPRLGYTF. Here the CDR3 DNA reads TGTGCCAGCAGTGGGGCAGCCCCCAGGTTGGGCTACACCTTC.